The 21 T cell receptor beta chains below were found in one sample sequenced in a study of T cells expressing NK-cell markers. With the 5' RACE reads reprocessed, TCRdb shows one record per CDR3 protein and no DNA. The table lists 120,000 to 150,000 distinct CDR3 sequences. What was sequenced was blood T cells: a sorted CD56 or NKG2C T cell subset, CD4+ or CD8+ T cells, or bulk PBMC T cells (not recorded which). The receptors come from a man aged 18-30 years in good health.

V gene TRBV4-1 combines with J gene TRBJ1-4. CDR1 and CDR2 from the germline V gene are MGHRA and YSYEKL. This CDR3 has 14 amino acids. CDR3 sequence reads: CASSQVELGEKLFF.

J is TRBJ1-5 and V is TRBV7-6. Germline V gene sequence: CDR1 SGHVS, CDR2 FNYEAQ. The length of the CDR3 is 15 residues. CDR3 sequence reads: CASSPSPGSNQPQHF.

V usage is TRBV12-3 or TRBV12-4 and J usage is TRBJ2-6. CDR3 length: 14 amino acids. The CDR3 sequence is CATTDPSGANVLTF.

V is TRBV5-1 and J is TRBJ2-1. Germline values: CDR1 SGHRS, CDR2 YFSETQ. The CDR3 extends over 13 amino acids. This CDR3 is CASSLSGINEQFF.

The V gene is TRBV12-3 or TRBV12-4, the J gene TRBJ2-5; checking the TCRdb D call of TRBD1 is not possible without DNA. The CDR3 sequence is 14 residues long. CDR3: CASSGTFDKETQYF.

This rearrangement joins TRBV5-4 to TRBJ2-1; the D call from TCRdb, TRBD2, cannot be confirmed without DNA. CDR1 and CDR2 (germline): SGHNT, YYREEE (reference sequence). There are 14 residues in the CDR3. CDR3 region: CASSLTGGSNEQFF.

This chain links TRBV25-1 with TRBJ2-3; TCRdb calls TRBD1, which cannot be checked without DNA. CDR1 and CDR2 from the germline V gene are MGHDK and SYGVNS. This CDR3 is 12 amino acids long. This CDR3 is CATDRGEGTQYF.

The genes are TRBV27 and TRBJ2-7. The CDR3 covers 15 residues. Germline V lookup: CDR1 MNHEY, CDR2 SMNVEV (reference sequence). The CDR3 here is CASSLWAGTAYEQYF.

V gene TRBV27 combines with J gene TRBJ2-1; checking the TCRdb D call of TRBD2 is not possible without DNA. Germline lookup yields CDR1 MNHEY and CDR2 SMNVEV (reference sequence). This CDR3 has 16 residues. CDR3 in amino acids: CASSPRLAGPQDEQFF.

The chain has TRBV14 and TRBJ2-1; TCRdb reports TRBD2, a call that lacks DNA to check it against. CDR3 length: 16 residues. From germline, CDR1 is SGHDN and CDR2 FVKESK. The CDR3 loop is CASSQDRTLILFEQFF.

CDR3 sequence: CAWSEGQGSYEQYF. This rearrangement joins TRBV30 to TRBJ2-7; as DNA is missing, the TRBD1 call by TCRdb cannot be tested. Germline loops: CDR1 GTSNPN, CDR2 SVGIG (reference sequence). The CDR3 contains 14 residues.

The chain uses TRBV4-3 and TRBJ2-3; TCRdb calls TRBD1, which cannot be checked without DNA. Germline V lookup: CDR1 LGHNA, CDR2 YSLEER. The CDR3 consists of 16 residues. CDR3 amino acids: CASSQIGQGVMDTQYF.

The chain uses TRBV5-1 and TRBJ2-3. The CDR3 is 15 residues long. CDR1 and CDR2 (germline): SGHRS, YFSETQ. This CDR3 is CASSLTAIVPDTQYF. Based on the CDR3 plus reference TRBV5-1 and TRBJ2-3, the full variable domain is KAGVTQTPRYLIKTRGQQVTLSCSPISGHRSVSWYQQTPGQGLQFLFEYFSETQRNKGNFPGRFSGRQFSNSRSEMNVSTLELGDSALYLCASSLTAIVPDTQYFGPGTRLTVL.

The V gene is TRBV7-8, the J gene TRBJ2-4. The CDR3 is 13 amino acids. Germline CDR1 reads SGHVS; CDR2 reads FQNEAQ. The CDR3: CASSNLAKNIQYF.

The CDR3 reads CSVEVRTVNEQYF. This rearrangement joins TRBV29-1 to TRBJ2-7. Germline values: CDR1 SQVTM, CDR2 ANQGSEA. This CDR3 contains 13 residues.

The chain has TRBV2 and TRBJ1-1. The germline V gene encodes CDR1 SNHLY and CDR2 FYNNEI. The CDR3 is made up of 12 amino acids. CDR3 protein: CASSEVGPEAFF.

V is TRBV25-1 and J is TRBJ2-1. The CDR3 extends over 15 amino acids. CDR1 and CDR2 from the germline V gene are MGHDK and SYGVNS. This chain's CDR3 is CASSEYNVAPHEQFF.

This chain uses TRBV30 with TRBJ1-5; without DNA, the TCRdb call of TRBD1 cannot be checked. This CDR3 has 14 amino acids. CDR1 is GTSNPN, CDR2 SVGIG, per germline (reference sequence). CDR3 residues: CAWSTGTGDQPQHF. Full variable domain (outside the CDR3, taken from reference TRBV30 and TRBJ1-5): SQTIHQWPATLVQPVGSPLSLECTVEGTSNPNLYWYRQAAGRGLQLLFYSVGIGQISSEVPQNLSASRPQDRQFILSSKKLLLSDSGFYLCAWSTGTGDQPQHFGDGTRLSIL.

V gene TRBV7-9 combines with J gene TRBJ2-7. The CDR3 has 12 residues. Germline CDR1 reads SEHNR; CDR2 reads FQNEAQ (reference sequence). The chain's CDR3 is CASSLGAYEQYF.

This chain connects TRBV6-2 or TRBV6-3 to TRBJ2-1. Per germline, CDR1 MNHEY and CDR2 SVGEGT. The length of the CDR3 is 12 residues. This chain's CDR3 is CASRIKAWEQFF.

The V and J genes are TRBV6-5 and TRBJ2-2; the D call of TRBD2 rests on TCRdb alone, since no DNA is present to check it. The germline CDR1 and CDR2 sequences are MNHEY and SVGAGI. The CDR3 has 15 residues. The CDR3 sequence is CASSYFGSFNGELFF.